This T cell receptor (beta chain) was observed in a study of spatial heterogeneity in lung cancer. Study context: Among detected sequences, beta-chain ones consistently exceeded alpha-chain ones in number.

TCRdb reprocessed the 5' RACE reads via MiXCR and lists one record per CDR3 protein. The data contain fewer than 45,000 distinct CDR3 sequences, about 6.8% of them singletons. This CDR3 has 13 residues. Trimming took 4 bases from V and 3 from J, leaving 11 bases between them. Germline assignment: CDR1 DFQATT and CDR2 SNEGSKA (reference sequence). Time point defined: sample taken at primary tumor resection. A total of around 76 untreated early-stage non-small cell lung cancer patients served as donors. The receptor was isolated from a female donor with early-stage non-small cell lung cancer. This chain uses TRBV20-1 with TRBJ2-3; the D is unclear. The starting material was PBMCs, obtained at surgery. For the CDR3, the DNA is TGCAGTGCTAACTCAGCTAATACAGATACGCAGTATTTT. Protein: CSANSANTDTQYF.